The T cell receptor beta chain described here comes from a study of blood T cell dynamics during melanoma immunotherapy (TCRdb year 2020). About the investigation overall: The patients had metastatic melanoma and were given first-line pembrolizumab or nivolumab plus ipilimumab as standard of care in the United Kingdom. The training cohort consisted of consecutive patients, while an additional independent group of patients from the same centre was pooled to form an external validation set. To identify early correlates of response, the study profiled peripheral T cell receptor repertoires in patients with metastatic melanoma before and after one cycle of checkpoint inhibitor therapy. On the study overall, not on this receptor specifically: Patients who later achieved disease control showed a bifurcated PBMC repertoire reorganization at W3, with increased clonality or increased diversity, unlike progressors. The relatively small sample size was recognized as a factor that could limit how well the results generalize. Whether the T cell clones behind the repertoire changes were melanoma-specific or instead reflected general immune activation was something the study could not determine.

For every bulk PBMC sample, a fixed 350 ng of DNA was loaded. The immunoSEQ TCRb Assay kit was used according to manufacturer instructions to amplify TCR beta CDR3 sequences from genomic DNA. The KAPA Library Quantification Kit for Illumina platforms was used to quantify pooled libraries by qPCR. Pooled libraries were sequenced on an Illumina NextSeq 500, clustered at roughly 0.55-1.1 pM. In the original analysis: The TCR data were analyzed using immunoSEQ ANALYZER and the R LymphoSeq package. A rearrangement efficiency score was calculated as productive divided by the sum of productive and non-productive CDR3 sequences. Within each patient, timepoints were compared pairwise for clonality, measured with the Gini coefficient, and for diversity, measured with the Renyi index at alpha=1. Clonal relatedness used an edit distance of 3, and repertoire similarity used the Bhattacharyya coefficient, both computed in LymphoSeq. To classify response, a linear discriminant analysis based on week-3 changes in clonality and diversity was built with the R MASS and caret packages. TCRdb stores this immuneACCESS table with in-frame sequences only. Part of the clones is absent; in the studies checked, under half of the shortfall reflects unresolved V genes, and no reason is known for the rest. V and J calls and clone size are copied from that table; D and trimming were computed from the DNA. The sample includes 10,000 to 15,000 clones, with more than 75% observed a single time. The ten largest clones add up to less than 5% of the sample.

The time point label of this sample denotes: week 3, after first cycle of checkpoint inhibitor. Blood samples were collected before treatment (T0) and at week 3 (W3), after the first cycle of checkpoint blockade. Except for two patients with rapid clinical progression, response was assessed 12 weeks after the first infusion by RECIST 1.1; disease control meant complete response, partial response or stable disease. Patients were not eligible if they had prior systemic cancer treatment, concomitant immunosuppressant therapy or synchronous other active malignancies. TCR beta was sequenced in both bulk PBMC and plasma cell-free DNA in order to track circulating cells as well as T cell turnover. PBMC were isolated from blood with Lymphoprep and SepMate tubes, followed by red cell lysis. DNA from PBMC and sorted T cell subsets was extracted with QIAamp DNA Blood Mini kits. From its cysteine to its phenylalanine, the CDR3 spans 11 amino acids. The kept DNA is CDR3 alone, 33 bases in frame from the first base. V loses 4 bases of germline sequence and J loses 9 bases, and the interval between the two ends is 10 bases. The germline V gene gives CDR1 as SGHTS and CDR2 as YDEGEE.

As concerns this clone: Its antigen remains undetermined. No base qualities exist here, and no much larger clone lies one base off it.

This receptor was taken from a human donor with melanoma. Sequencing used blood, obtained from a patient treated with checkpoint blockade. Recombination joined TRBV5-8 with TRBJ1-1, with no confidently assigned D gene. The CDR3 region: CASSLDNKAFF. The DNA is as follows: TGTGCCAGCAGCCTCGACAACAAAGCTTTCTTT.